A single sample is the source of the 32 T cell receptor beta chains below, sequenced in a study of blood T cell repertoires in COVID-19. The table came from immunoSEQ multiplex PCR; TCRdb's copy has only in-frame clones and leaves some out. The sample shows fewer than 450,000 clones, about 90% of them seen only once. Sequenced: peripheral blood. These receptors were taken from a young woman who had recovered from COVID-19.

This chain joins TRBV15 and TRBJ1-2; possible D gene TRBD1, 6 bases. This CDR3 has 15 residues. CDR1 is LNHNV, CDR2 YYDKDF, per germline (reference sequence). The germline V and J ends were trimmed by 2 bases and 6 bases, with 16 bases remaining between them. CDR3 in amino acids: CATSRQQGISDGYTF. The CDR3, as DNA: TGTGCCACCAGCAGACAACAGGGAATCTCGGATGGCTACACCTTC.

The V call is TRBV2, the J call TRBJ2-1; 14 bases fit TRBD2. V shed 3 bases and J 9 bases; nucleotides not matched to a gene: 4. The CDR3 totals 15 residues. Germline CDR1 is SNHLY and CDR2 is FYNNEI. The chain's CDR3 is CASSETSGRAAEQFF. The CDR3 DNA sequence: TGTGCCAGCAGTGAGACTAGCGGGAGGGCGGCTGAGCAGTTCTTC.

CDR3 bases: TGTGCCAGCAGCTTGACAGGGGGGAACTATGGCTACACCTTC. This sequence encodes CASSLTGGNYGYTF. V gene TRBV7-9 combines with J gene TRBJ1-2; 9 positions agree with TRBD1. The germline CDR1 and CDR2 sequences are SEHNR and FQNEAQ (reference sequence). This CDR3 comprises 14 residues. Trimming cost V 3 bases and J 2 bases; bases outside gene matches: 1.

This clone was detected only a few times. The CDR3 coding sequence is TGTGCTAGTGGTTTTGGCGGGAGCCGGGATGGTGAGCAGTTCTTC. This gives the protein CASGFGGSRDGEQFF. The gene calls are TRBV12-5 and TRBJ2-1, with 7 bases matching TRBD2. V was clipped by 3 bases and J by 9 bases; unmatched bases: 11. Germline V lookup: CDR1 LGHNT, CDR2 FRNRAP. The CDR3 is 15 amino acids.

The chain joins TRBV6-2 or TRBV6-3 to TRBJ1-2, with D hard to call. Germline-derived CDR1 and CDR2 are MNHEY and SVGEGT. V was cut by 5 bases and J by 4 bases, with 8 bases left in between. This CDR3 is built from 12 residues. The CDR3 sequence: CASSGESYGYTF. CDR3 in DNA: TGTGCCAGCAGTGGAGAGTCCTATGGCTACACCTTC.

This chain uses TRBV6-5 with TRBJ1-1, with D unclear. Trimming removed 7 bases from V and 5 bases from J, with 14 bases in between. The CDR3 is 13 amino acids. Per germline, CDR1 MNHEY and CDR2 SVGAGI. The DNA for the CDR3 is TGTGCCAGCAACGGACTGCCGAGGACTGAAGCTTTCTTT. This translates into CASNGLPRTEAFF.

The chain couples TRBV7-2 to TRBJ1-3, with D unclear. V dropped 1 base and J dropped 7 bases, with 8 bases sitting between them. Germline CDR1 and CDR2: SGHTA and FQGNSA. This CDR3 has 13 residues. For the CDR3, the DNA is TGTGCCAGCAGCTTAGAACCGGGGAACACCATATATTTT. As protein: CASSLEPGNTIYF.

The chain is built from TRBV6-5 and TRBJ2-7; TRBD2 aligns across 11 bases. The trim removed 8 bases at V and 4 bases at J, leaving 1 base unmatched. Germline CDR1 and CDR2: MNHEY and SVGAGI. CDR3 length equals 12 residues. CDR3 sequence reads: CASGTSGYEQYV. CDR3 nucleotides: TGTGCCAGCGGGACTAGCGGATACGAGCAGTACGTC.

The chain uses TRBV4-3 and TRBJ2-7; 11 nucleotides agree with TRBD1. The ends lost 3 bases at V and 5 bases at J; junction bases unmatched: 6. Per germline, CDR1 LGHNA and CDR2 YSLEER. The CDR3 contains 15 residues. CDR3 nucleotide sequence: TGCGCCAGCAGCCATGGACAGGGGGCGAGGGACGAGCAGTACGTC. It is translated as CASSHGQGARDEQYV.

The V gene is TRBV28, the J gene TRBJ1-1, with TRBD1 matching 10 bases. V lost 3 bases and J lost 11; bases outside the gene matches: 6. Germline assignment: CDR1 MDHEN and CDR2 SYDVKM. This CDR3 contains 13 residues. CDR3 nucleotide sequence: TGTGCCAGCAGTTTTGGACAGGGGGTCGGGGCTTTCTTT. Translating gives CASSFGQGVGAFF.

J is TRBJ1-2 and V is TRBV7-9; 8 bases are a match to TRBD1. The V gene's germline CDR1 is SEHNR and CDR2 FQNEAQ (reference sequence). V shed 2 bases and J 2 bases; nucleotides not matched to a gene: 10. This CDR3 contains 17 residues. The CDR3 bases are TGTGCCAGCAGCTTATCGAAGCAGGACAGGGCCAACTATGGCTACACCTTC. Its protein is CASSLSKQDRANYGYTF.

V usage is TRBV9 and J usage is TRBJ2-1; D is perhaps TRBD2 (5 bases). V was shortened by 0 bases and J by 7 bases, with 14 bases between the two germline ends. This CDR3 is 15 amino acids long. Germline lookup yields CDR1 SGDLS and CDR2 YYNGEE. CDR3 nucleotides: TGTGCCAGCAGCGTAGATCAAGCGGAATGGAATGAGCAGTTCTTC. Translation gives CASSVDQAEWNEQFF.

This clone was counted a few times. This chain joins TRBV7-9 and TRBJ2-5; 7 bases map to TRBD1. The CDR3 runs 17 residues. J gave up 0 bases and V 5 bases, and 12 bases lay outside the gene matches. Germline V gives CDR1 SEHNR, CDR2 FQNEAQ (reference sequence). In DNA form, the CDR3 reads TGTGCCAGCAGCCCCCGGACAGGCTTGACGTACCAAGAGACCCAGTACTTC. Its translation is CASSPRTGLTYQETQYF.

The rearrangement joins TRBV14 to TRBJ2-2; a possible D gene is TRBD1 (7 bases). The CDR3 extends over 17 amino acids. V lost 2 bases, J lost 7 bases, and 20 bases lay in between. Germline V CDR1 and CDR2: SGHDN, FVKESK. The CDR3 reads CASSQLSGGGGHGELFF. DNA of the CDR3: TGTGCCAGCAGCCAATTATCCGGCGGAGGGGGCCACGGGGAGCTGTTTTTT.

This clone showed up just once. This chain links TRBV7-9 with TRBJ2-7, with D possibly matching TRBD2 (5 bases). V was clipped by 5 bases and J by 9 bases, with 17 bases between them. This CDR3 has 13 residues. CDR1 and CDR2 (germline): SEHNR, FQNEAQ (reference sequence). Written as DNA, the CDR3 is TGTGCCAGCAGCCAAGAGGGCACCGCCGTGCAGTACGTC. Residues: CASSQEGTAVQYV.

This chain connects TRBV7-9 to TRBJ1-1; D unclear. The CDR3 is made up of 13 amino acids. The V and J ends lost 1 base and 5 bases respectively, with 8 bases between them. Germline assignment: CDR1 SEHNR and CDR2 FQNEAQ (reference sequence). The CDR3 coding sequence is TGTGCCAGCAGCTTAGAATCGCGGACTGAAGCTTTCTTT. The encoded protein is CASSLESRTEAFF.

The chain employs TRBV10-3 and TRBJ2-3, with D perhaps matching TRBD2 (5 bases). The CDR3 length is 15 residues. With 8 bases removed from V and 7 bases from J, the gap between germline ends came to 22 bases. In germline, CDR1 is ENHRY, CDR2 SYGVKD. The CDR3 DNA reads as TGTGCCATCTCGCTCTCCCGGGGTGAGGTAAATACGCAGTATTTT. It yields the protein CAISLSRGEVNTQYF.

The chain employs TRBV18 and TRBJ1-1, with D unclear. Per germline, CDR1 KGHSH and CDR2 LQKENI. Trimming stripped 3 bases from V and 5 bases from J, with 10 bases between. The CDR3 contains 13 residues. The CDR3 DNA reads TGTGCCAGCTCACCGCGGATTGAGACTGAAGCTTTCTTT. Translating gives CASSPRIETEAFF.

The CDR3 bases are TGCGCCAGCAGAAGCAGGGATACGCAGTATTTT. Translation: CASRSRDTQYF. This chain links TRBV4-3 with TRBJ2-3; D uncertain. There are 11 residues in the CDR3. In germline, CDR1 is LGHNA, CDR2 YSLEER. V gave up 6 bases and J gave up 6 bases, with 7 bases separating them.

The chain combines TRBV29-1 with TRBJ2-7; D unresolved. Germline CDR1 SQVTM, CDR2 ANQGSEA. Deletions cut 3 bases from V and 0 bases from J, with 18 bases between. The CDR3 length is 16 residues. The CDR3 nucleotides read TGCAGCGTTGATGTGAGTACCGCTGCAAGCTCCTACGAGCAGTACGTC. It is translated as CSVDVSTAASSYEQYV.

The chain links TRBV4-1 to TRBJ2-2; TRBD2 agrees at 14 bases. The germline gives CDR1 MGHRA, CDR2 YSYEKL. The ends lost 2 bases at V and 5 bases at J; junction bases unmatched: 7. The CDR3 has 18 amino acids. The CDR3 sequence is CASSQLGTSGRGTGELFF. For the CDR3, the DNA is TGCGCCAGCAGCCAACTAGGGACTAGCGGGAGAGGGACCGGGGAGCTGTTTTTT.

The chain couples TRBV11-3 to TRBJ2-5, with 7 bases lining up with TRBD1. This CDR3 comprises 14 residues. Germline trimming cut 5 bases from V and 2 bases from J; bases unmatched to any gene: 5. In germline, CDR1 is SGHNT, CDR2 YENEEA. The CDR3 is CASSERQGQETQYF. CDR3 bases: TGTGCCAGCAGCGAGAGACAGGGACAAGAGACCCAGTACTTC.

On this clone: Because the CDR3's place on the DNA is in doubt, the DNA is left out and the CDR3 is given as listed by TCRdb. The CDR3 spells CATSVPAGVTGELFF. This chain joins TRBV24-1 and TRBJ2-2; the table gives TRBD2 as D, unverified against the DNA. The germline gives CDR1 KGHDR, CDR2 SFDVKD. The CDR3 length equals 15 residues, ends included.

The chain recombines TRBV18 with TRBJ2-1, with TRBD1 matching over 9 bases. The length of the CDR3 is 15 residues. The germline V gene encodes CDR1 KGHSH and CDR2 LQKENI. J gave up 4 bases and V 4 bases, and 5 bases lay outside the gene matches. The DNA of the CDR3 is TGTGCCAGCTCACGGGGACAGGGAGCATACAATGAGCAGTTCTTC. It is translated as CASSRGQGAYNEQFF.

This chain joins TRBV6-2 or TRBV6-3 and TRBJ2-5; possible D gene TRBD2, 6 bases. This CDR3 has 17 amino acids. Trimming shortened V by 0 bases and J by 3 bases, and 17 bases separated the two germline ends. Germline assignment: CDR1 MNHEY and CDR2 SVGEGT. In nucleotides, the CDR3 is TGTGCCAGCAGTTACTCGAGGTCACGGGAGATCGAAGAGACCCAGTACTTC. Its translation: CASSYSRSREIEETQYF.

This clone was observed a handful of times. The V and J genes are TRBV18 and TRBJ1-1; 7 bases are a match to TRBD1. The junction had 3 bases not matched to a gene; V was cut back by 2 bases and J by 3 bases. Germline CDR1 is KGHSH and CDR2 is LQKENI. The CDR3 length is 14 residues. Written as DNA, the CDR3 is TGTGCCAGCTCACCAACCGACAGGGACACTGAAGCTTTCTTT. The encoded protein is CASSPTDRDTEAFF. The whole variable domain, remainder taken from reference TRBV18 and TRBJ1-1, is NAGVMQNPRHLVRRRGQEARLRCSPMKGHSHVYWYRQLPEEGLKFMVYLQKENIIDESGMPKERFSAEFPKEGPSILRIQQVVRGDSAAYFCASSPTDRDTEAFFGQGTRLTVV.

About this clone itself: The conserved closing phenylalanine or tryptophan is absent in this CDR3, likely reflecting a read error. The CDR3 region has the DNA TGTGCCAGCAGCTTAGACGGGAGGAGGTACGAGCAGTACATC. Protein: CASSLDGRRYEQYI. This chain links TRBV11-2 with TRBJ2-7; 7 positions agree with TRBD2. Germline V gene data show CDR1 as SGHAT and CDR2 as FQNNGV. V lost 0 bases, J lost 4 bases, and 3 bases stayed unmatched. The CDR3 is 14 amino acids.

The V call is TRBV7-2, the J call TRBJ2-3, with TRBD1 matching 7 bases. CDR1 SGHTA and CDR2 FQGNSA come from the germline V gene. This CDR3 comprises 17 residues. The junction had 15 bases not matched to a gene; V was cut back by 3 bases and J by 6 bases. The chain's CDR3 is CASSLRGGRGFTDTQYF. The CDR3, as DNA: TGTGCCAGCAGCTTGAGAGGGGGCAGAGGTTTTACGGATACGCAGTATTTT.

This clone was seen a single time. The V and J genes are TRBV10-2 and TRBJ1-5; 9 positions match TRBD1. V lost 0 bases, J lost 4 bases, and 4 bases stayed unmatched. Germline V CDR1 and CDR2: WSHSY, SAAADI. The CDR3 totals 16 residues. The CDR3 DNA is TGCGCCAGCAGTGAGTCTCGCGGGACAGGGAATCAGCCCCAGCATTTT. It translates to CASSESRGTGNQPQHF.

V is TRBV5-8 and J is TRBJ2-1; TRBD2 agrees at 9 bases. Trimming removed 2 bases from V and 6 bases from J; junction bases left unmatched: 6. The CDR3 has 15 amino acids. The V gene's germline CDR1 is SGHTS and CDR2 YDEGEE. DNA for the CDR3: TGTGCCAGCAGCTTTTATAGCGGGAGTGTCAATGAGCAGTTCTTC. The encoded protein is CASSFYSGSVNEQFF. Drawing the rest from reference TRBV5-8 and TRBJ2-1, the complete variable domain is EAGVTQSPTHLIKTRGQQATLRCSPISGHTSVYWYQQALGLGLQFLLWYDEGEERNRGNFPPRFSGRQFPNYSSELNVNALELEDSALYLCASSFYSGSVNEQFFGPGTRLTVL.

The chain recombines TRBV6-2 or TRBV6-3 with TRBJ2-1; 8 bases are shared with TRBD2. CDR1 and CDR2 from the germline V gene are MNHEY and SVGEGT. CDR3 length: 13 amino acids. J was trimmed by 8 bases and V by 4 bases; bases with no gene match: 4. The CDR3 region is CASSFGTRDEQFF. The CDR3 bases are TGTGCCAGCAGTTTCGGGACTAGAGATGAGCAGTTCTTC.

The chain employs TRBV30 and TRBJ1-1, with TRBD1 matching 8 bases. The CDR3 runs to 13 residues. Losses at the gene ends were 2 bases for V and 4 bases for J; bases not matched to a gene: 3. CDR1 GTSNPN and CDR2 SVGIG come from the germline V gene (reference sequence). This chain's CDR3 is CAWSRDRGTEAFF. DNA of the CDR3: TGTGCCTGGAGTCGAGACAGGGGCACTGAAGCTTTCTTT.